This paragraph covers one T cell receptor (beta chain) sequence. What it binds is unknown. This entry is derived from a study of vaccination effects on CD4 cells after COVID-19. Method: immunoSEQ multiplex PCR; TCRdb's copy keeps in-frame clones and lacks some. Among 45,000 to 50,000 clones, more than 75% were seen once, and the ten largest hold 12%. General study findings and limits: Late after vaccination, infection- and vaccine-induced clones showed marked clonal contraction.

Subsequent to a culture period of about nine days, CD4+ T cells were isolated. The authors exchanged half the medium for IL-2 medium on days 3 and 7. This CDR3 is built from 15 residues. Germline V gene lookup returns CDR1 GTSNPN and CDR2 SVGIG (reference sequence). V shed 4 bases and J 3 bases; nucleotides not matched to a gene: 7. The material was CD4+ T cells from PBMCs cultured without peptide, obtained before COVID-19 vaccination. The rearrangement uses TRBV30 and TRBJ2-4, with 9 bases that match TRBD1. This clonotype originated in a human donor who had a prior SARS-CoV-2 infection. The CDR3 coding sequence is TGTGCCTGGACGCACAGGGGGCACGGCAAAAACATTCAGTACTTC. Translating it yields CAWTHRGHGKNIQYF.